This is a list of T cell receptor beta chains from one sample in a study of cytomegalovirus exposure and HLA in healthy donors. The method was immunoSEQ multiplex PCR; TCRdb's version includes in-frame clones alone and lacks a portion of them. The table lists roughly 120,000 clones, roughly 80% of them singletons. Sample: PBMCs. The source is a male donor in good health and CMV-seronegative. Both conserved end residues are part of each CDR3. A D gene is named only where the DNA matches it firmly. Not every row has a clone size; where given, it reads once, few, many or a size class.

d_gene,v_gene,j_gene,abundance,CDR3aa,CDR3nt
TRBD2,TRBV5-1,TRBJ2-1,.,CASSSSGTSGRARNEQFF,TGCGCCAGCAGCTCCTCCGGGACTAGCGGGAGGGCCCGGAATGAGCAGTTCTTC
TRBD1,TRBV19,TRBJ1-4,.,CAGSPGTADEKLFF,TGTGCCGGTAGTCCGGGGACAGCCGATGAAAAACTGTTTTTT
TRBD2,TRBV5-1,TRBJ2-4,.,CASSTSGIGNIQYF,TGCGCCAGCAGCACTAGCGGGATAGGAAACATTCAGTACTTC
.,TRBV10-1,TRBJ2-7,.,CASRPGDEQYF,TGCGCCAGCAGGCCCGGGGACGAGCAGTACTTC
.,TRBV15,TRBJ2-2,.,CATSRDNRVNTGELFF,TGTGCCACCAGCAGAGATAACAGGGTGAACACTGGGGAGCTGTTTTTT
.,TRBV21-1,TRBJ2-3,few,CASSKPQTSGVRDTQYF,TGTGCCAGCAGCAAACCTCAGACTAGCGGGGTTAGGGATACGCAGTATTTT
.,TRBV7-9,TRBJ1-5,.,CASSLGAPGMMHF,TGTGCCAGCAGCTTAGGGGCGCCCGGGATGATGCATTTT
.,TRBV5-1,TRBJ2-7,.,CASSFNLYEQYF,TGCGCCAGCAGCTTTAACTTATACGAGCAGTACTTC
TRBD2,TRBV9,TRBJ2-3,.,CASSQAGGRADTQYF,TGTGCCAGCAGCCAAGCGGGAGGGAGGGCAGATACGCAGTATTTT
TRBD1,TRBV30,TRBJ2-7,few,CAWTGQGGYEQYF,TGTGCCTGGACGGGACAGGGAGGGTACGAGCAGTACTTC
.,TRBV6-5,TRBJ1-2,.,CASSYAGDYGYTF,TGTGCCAGCAGTTACGCAGGGGACTATGGCTACACCTTC
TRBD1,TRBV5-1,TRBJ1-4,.,CAGSTTGTENEKLFF,TGCGCCGGCAGCACAACCGGGACAGAGAATGAAAAACTGTTTTTT
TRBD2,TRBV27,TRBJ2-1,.,CASSRSGGAGNEQFF,TGTGCCAGCAGCCGTAGCGGGGGGGCCGGCAATGAGCAGTTCTTC
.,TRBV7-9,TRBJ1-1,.,CATRGYMNTEAFF,TGTGCCACAAGGGGGTATATGAACACTGAAGCTTTCTTT
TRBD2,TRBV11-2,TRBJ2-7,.,CASSNRLAGAKQYF,TGTGCCAGCAGTAACAGACTAGCGGGAGCTAAGCAGTACTTC
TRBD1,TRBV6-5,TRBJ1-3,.,CASNNRGRNTIYF,TGTGCCAGCAATAACAGGGGAAGAAACACCATATATTTT
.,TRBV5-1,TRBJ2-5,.,CASSKDIQETQYF,TGCGCCAGCAGCAAAGACATTCAAGAGACCCAGTACTTC
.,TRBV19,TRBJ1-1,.,CASNGGGYTEAFF,TGTGCCAGTAATGGGGGCGGCTACACTGAAGCTTTCTTT
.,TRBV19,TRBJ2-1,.,CASSISSEQFF,TGTGCCAGTAGTATAAGTAGTGAGCAGTTCTTC
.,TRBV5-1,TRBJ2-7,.,CASSLDGGGYEQYF,TGCGCCAGCAGCTTGGACGGGGGAGGTTACGAGCAGTACTTC
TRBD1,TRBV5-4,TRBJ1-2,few,CASSLFGTGSGYTF,TGTGCCAGCAGCTTATTCGGGACAGGGTCAGGCTACACCTTC
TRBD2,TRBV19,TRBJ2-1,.,CASSLDKTSGNYNEQFF,TGTGCCAGTAGCCTGGACAAAACTAGCGGGAACTACAATGAGCAGTTCTTC
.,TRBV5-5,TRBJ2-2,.,CASSHSRATNTGELFF,TGTGCCAGCAGCCACAGCAGGGCAACGAACACCGGGGAGCTGTTTTTT